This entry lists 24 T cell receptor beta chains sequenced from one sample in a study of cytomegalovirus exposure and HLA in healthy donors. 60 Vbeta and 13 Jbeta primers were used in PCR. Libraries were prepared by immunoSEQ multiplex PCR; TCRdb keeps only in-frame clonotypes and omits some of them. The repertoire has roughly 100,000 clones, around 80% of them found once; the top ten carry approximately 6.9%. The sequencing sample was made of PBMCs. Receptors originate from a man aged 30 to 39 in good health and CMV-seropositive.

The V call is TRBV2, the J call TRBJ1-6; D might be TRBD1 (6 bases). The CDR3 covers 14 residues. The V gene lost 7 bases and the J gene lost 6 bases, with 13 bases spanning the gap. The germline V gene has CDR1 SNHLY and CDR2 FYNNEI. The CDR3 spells CASTPRTVNSPLHF. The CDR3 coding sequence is TGTGCCAGCACTCCGCGGACAGTTAATTCACCCCTCCACTTT.

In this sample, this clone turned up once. The CDR3: CASSRQGTAEYGYTF. The DNA of the CDR3 is TGTGCCAGCAGTCGACAAGGGACTGCGGAATATGGCTACACCTTC. V usage is TRBV27 and J usage is TRBJ1-2; D may be TRBD1 (5 bases). Germline lookup yields CDR1 MNHEY and CDR2 SMNVEV (reference sequence). The length of the CDR3 is 15 residues. V was clipped by 5 bases and J by 5 bases, with 18 bases between them.

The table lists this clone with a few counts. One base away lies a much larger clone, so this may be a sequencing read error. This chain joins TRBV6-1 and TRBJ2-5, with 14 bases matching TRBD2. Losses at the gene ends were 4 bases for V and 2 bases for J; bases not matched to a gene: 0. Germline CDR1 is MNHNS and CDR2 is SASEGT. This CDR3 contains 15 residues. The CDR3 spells CASSGLAGGQETQYF. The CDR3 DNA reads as TGTGCCAGCAGTGGACTAGCGGGGGGGCAAGAGACCCAGTACTTC.

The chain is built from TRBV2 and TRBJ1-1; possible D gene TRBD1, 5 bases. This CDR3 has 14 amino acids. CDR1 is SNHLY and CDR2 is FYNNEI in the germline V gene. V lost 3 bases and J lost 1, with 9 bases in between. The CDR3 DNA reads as TGTGCCAGCAGTGAGGGGGGTTCGAACACTGAAGCTTTCTTT. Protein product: CASSEGGSNTEAFF.

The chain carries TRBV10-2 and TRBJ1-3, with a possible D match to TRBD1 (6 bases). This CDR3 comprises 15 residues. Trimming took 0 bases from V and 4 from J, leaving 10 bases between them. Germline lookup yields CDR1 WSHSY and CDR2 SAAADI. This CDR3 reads CASSESGGPGNTIYF. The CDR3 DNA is TGCGCCAGCAGTGAGTCAGGGGGACCGGGAAACACCATATATTTT.

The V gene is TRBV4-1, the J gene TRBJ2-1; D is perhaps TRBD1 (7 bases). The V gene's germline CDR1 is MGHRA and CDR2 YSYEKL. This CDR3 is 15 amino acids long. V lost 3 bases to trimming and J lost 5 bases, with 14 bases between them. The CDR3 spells CASSHGRGVNNEQFF. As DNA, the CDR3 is TGCGCCAGCAGCCACGGCAGGGGGGTAAACAATGAGCAGTTCTTC.

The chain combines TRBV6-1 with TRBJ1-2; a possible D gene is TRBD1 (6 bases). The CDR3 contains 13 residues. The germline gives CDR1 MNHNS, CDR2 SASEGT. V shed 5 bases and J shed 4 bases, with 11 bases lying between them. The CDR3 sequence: CASSLDRPYGYTF. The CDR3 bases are TGTGCCAGCAGTTTGGACAGACCCTATGGCTACACCTTC.

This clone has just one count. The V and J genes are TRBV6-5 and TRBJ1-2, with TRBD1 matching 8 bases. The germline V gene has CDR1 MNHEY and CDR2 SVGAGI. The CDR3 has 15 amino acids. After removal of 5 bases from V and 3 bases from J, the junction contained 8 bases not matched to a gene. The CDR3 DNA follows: TGTGCCAGCAGTGGCCTCGAACAGGGGGACTATGGCTACACCTTC. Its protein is CASSGLEQGDYGYTF.

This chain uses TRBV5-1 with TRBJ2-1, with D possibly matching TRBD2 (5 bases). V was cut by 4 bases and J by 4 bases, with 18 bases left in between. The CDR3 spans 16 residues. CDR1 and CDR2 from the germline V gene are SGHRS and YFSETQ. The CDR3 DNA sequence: TGCGCCAGCAGCCCAACCCGGACTTTACCATACAATGAGCAGTTCTTC. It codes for CASSPTRTLPYNEQFF.

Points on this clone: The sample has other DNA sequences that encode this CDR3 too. This CDR3 is CASSTGTGGVETQYF. For the CDR3, the DNA is TGTGCCAGCAGCACCGGGACAGGGGGTGTAGAGACCCAGTACTTC. This chain links TRBV27 with TRBJ2-5, with 11 bases matching TRBD1. In germline, CDR1 is MNHEY, CDR2 SMNVEV (reference sequence). This CDR3 is 15 amino acids long. The junction had 7 bases not matched to a gene; V was cut back by 6 bases and J by 4 bases.

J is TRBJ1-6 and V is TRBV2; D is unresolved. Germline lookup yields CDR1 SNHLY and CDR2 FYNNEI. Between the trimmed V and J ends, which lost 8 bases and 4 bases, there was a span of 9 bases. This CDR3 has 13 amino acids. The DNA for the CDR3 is TGTGCCAGCGTGGGCGCGTATAATTCACCCCTCCACTTT. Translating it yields CASVGAYNSPLHF.

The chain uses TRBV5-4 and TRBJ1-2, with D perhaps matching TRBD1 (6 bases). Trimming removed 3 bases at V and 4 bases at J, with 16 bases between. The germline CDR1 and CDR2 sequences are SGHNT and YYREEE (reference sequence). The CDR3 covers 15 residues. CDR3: CASSSPTGSGYGYTF. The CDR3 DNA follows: TGTGCCAGCAGCTCACCGACAGGTTCCGGCTATGGCTACACCTTC.

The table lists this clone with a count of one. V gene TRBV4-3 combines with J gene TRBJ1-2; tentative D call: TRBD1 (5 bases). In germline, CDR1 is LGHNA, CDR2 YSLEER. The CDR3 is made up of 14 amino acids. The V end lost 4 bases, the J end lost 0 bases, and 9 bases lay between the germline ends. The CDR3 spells CASSRGQANYGYTF. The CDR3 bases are TGCGCCAGCAGCCGAGGACAAGCTAACTATGGCTACACCTTC.

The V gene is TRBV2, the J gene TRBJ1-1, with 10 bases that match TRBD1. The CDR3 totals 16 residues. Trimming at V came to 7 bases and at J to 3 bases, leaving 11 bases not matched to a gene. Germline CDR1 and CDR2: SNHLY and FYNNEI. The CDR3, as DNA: TGTGCCAGCAAGCTAACGACAGGGGGCGCGGACACTGAAGCTTTCTTT. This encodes CASKLTTGGADTEAFF.

The CDR3: CASSPWTLAGGRDTQYF. CDR3 in DNA: TGTGCCAGCAGCCCCTGGACCCTAGCGGGGGGCAGGGATACGCAGTATTTT. The rearrangement uses TRBV4-2 and TRBJ2-3; TRBD2 matches 11 bases. The germline gives CDR1 LGHNA, CDR2 YNFKEQ. The CDR3 has 17 amino acids. Unmatched junction bases numbered 12, after V lost 4 bases and J lost 6 bases.

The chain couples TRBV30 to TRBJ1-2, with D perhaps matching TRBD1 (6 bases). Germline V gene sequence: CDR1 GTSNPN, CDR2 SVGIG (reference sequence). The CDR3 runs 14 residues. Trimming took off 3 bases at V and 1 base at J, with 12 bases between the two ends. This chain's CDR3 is CAWRWGPNNYGYTF. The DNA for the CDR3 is TGTGCCTGGAGGTGGGGGCCCAATAACTATGGCTACACCTTC.

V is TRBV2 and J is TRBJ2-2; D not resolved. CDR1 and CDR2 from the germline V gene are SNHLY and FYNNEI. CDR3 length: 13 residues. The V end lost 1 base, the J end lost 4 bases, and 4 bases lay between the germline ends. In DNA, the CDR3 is TGTGCCAGCAGTGAAGGGCCCACCGGGGAGCTGTTTTTT. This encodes CASSEGPTGELFF.

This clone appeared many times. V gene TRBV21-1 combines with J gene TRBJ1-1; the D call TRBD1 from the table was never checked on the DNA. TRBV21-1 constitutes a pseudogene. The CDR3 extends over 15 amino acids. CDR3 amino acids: CASSMGDRVWTEAFF. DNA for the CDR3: TGTGCCAGCAGCATGGGGGACAGGGTTTGGACTGAAGCTTTCTTT.

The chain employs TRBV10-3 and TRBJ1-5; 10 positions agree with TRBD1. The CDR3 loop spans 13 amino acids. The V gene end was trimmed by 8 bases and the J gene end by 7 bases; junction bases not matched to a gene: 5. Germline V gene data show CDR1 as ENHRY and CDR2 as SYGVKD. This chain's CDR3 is CAIAGTGEQPQHF. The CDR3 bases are TGTGCCATCGCGGGGACAGGGGAGCAGCCCCAGCATTTT.

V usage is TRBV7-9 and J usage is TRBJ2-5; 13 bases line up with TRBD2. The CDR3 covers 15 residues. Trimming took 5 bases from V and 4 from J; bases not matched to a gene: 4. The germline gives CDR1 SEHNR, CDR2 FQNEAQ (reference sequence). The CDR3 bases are TGTGCCAGCAGCCCTCGGACTAGCGGGGGAGAGACCCAGTACTTC. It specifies CASSPRTSGGETQYF.

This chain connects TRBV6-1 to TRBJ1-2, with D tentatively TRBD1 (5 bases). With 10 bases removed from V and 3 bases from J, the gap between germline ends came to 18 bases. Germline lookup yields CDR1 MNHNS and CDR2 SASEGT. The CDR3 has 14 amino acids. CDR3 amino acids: CAINRREAYYGYTF. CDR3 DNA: TGTGCCATTAACCGCAGGGAGGCATACTATGGCTACACCTTC.

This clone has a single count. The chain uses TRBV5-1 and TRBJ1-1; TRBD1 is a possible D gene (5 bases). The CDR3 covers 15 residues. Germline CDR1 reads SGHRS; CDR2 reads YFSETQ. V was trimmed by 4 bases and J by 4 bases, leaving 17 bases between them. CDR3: CASSQTGLVGTEAFF. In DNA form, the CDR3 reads TGCGCCAGCAGCCAGACGGGACTCGTGGGCACTGAAGCTTTCTTT.

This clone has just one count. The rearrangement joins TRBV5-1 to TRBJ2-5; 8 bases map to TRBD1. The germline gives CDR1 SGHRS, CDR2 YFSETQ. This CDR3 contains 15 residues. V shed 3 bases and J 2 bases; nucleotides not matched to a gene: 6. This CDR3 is CASSSLQGAQETQYF. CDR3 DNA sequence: TGCGCCAGCAGCTCCCTGCAGGGGGCTCAAGAGACCCAGTACTTC.

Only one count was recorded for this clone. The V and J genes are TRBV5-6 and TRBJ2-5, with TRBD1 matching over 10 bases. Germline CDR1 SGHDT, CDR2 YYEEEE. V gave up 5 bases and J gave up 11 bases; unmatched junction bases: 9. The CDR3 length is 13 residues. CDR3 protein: CASRRDRGGEQYF. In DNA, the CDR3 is TGTGCCAGCAGACGGGACAGGGGAGGGGAGCAGTACTTC.